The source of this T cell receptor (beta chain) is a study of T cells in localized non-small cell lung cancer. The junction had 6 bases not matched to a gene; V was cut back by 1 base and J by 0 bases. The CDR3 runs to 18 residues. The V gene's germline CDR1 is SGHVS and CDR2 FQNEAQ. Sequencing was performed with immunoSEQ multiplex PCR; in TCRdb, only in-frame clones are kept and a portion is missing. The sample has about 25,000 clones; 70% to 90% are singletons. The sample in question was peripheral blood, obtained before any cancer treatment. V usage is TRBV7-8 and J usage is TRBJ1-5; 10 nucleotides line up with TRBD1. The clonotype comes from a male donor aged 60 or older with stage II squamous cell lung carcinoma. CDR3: CASSLEGTGVFSNQPQHF. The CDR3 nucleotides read TGTGCCAGCAGCTTAGAGGGGACAGGGGTGTTTAGCAATCAGCCCCAGCATTTT.